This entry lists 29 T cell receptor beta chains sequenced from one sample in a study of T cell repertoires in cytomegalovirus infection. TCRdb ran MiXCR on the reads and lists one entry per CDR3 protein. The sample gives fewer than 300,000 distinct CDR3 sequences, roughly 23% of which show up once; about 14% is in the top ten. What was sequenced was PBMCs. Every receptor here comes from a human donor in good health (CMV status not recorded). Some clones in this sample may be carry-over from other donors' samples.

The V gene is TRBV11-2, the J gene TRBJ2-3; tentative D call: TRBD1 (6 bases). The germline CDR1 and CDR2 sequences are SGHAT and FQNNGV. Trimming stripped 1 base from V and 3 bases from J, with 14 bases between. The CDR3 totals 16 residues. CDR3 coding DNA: TGTGCCAGCAGCTTAGTGGGGGCGCAGTCAACAGATACGCAGTATTTT. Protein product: CASSLVGAQSTDTQYF.

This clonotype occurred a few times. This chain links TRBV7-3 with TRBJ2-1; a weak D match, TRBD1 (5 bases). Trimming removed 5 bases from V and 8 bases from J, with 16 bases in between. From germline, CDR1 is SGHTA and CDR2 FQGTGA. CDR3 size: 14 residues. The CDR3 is CASSVARVADEQFF. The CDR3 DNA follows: TGTGCCAGCAGCGTAGCCAGGGTTGCGGATGAGCAGTTCTTC.

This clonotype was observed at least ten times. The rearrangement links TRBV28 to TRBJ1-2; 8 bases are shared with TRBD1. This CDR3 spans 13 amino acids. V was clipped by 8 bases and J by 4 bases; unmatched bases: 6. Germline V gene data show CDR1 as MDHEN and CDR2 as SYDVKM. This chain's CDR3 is CASVGGQVYGYTF. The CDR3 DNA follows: TGTGCCAGCGTCGGGGGACAGGTCTATGGCTACACCTTC.

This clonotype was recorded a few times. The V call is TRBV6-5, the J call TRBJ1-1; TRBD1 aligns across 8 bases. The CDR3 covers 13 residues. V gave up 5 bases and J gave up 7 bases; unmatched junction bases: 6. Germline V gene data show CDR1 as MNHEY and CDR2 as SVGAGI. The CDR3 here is CASSTPGTGEAFF. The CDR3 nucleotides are TGTGCCAGCAGTACCCCCGGGACAGGTGAAGCTTTCTTT.

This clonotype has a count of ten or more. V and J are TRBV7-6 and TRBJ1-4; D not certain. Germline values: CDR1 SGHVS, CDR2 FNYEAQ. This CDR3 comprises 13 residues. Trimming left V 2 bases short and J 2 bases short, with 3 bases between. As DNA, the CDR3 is TGTGCCAGCAGCTTACGCACTAATGAAAAACTGTTTTTT. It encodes CASSLRTNEKLFF.

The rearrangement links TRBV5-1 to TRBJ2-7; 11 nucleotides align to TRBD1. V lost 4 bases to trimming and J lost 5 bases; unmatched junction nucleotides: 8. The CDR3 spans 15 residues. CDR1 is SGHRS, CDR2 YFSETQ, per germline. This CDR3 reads CASSNRTGGKDEQYF. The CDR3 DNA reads TGCGCCAGCAGCAACCGGACAGGGGGCAAGGACGAGCAGTACTTC. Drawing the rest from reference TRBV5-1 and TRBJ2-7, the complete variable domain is KAGVTQTPRYLIKTRGQQVTLSCSPISGHRSVSWYQQTPGQGLQFLFEYFSETQRNKGNFPGRFSGRQFSNSRSEMNVSTLELGDSALYLCASSNRTGGKDEQYFGPGTRLTVT.

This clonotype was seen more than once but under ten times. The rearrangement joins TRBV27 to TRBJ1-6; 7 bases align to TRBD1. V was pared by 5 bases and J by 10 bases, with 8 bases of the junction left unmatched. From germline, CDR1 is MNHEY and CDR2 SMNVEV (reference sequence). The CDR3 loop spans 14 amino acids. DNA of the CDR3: TGTGCCAGCAGTACCGGACAGGCCAGCTCACCCCTCCACTTT. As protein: CASSTGQASSPLHF.

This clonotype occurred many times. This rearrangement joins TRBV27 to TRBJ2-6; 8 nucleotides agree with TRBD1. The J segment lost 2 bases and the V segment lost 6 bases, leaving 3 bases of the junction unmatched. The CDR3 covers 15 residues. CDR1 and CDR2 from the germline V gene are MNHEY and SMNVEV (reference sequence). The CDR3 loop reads CASRKDRAGANVLTF. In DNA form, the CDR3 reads TGTGCCAGCAGAAAGGACAGGGCTGGGGCCAACGTCCTGACTTTC.

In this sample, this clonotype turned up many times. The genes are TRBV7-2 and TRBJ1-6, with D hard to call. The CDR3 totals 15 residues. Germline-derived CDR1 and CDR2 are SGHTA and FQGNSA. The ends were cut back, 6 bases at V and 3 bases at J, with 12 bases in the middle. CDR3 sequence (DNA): TGTGCCAGCAGTCCCCAGACGGACTATAATTCACCCCTCCACTTT. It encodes CASSPQTDYNSPLHF.

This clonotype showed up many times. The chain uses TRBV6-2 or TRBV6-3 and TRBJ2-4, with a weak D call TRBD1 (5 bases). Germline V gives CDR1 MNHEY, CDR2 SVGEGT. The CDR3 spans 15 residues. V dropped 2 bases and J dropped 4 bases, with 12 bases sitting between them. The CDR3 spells CASSYTSGSKNIQYF. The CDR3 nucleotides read TGTGCCAGCAGTTACACGTCAGGGTCGAAAAACATTCAGTACTTC.

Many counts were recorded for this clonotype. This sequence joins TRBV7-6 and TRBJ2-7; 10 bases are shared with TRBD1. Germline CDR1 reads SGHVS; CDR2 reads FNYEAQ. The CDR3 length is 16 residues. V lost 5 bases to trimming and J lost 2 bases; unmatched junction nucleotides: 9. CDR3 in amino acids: CASSPRGTGATYEQYF. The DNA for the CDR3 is TGTGCCAGCAGCCCGAGAGGGACAGGGGCCACCTACGAGCAGTACTTC.

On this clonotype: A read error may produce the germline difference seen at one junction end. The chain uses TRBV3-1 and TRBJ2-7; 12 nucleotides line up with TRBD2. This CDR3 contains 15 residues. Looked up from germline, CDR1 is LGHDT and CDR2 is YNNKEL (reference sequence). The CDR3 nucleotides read TGTACCAGCAGCCCAGGACTAGCGGGACTCTACGAGCAGTACTTC. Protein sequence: CTSSPGLAGLYEQYF.

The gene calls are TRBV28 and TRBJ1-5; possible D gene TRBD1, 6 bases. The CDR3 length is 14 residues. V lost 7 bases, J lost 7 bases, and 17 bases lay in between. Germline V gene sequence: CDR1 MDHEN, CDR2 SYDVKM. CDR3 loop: CASTPGQGWQPQHF. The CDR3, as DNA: TGTGCCAGCACCCCCGGGCAGGGGTGGCAGCCCCAGCATTTT.

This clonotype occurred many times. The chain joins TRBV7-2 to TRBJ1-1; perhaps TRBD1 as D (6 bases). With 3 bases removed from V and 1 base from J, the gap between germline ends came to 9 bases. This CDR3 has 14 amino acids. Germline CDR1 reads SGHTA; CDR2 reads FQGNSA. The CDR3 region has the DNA TGTGCCAGCAGCTTGCAGGGGACGAACACTGAAGCTTTCTTT. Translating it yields CASSLQGTNTEAFF.

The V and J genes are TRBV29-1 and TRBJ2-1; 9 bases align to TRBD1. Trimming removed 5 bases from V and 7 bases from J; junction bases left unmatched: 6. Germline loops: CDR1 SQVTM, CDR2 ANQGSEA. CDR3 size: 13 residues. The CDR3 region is CSVLRDRENEQFF. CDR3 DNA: TGCAGCGTTCTGCGGGACAGGGAAAATGAGCAGTTCTTC.

The CDR3 sequence: CASTGGYQPQHF. The CDR3, as DNA: TGTGCCAGTACGGGGGGCTACCAGCCCCAGCATTTT. The J gene is TRBJ1-5, the V gene TRBV19, with D possibly TRBD1 on 6 matching bases. Trimming removed 7 bases from V and 7 bases from J, with 11 bases in between. Germline V lookup: CDR1 LNHDA, CDR2 SQIVND (reference sequence). The CDR3 consists of 12 residues.

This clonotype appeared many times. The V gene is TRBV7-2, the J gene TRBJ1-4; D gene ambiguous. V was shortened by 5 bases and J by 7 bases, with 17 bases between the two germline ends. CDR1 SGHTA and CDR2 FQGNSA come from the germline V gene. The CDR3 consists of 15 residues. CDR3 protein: CASSPKTSIGEKLFF. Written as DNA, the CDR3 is TGTGCCAGCAGCCCAAAAACTTCGATAGGTGAAAAACTGTTTTTT.

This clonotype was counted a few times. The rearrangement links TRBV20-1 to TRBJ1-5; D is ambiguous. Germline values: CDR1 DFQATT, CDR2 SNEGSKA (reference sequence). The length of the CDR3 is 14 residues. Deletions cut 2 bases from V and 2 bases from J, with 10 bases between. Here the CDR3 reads CSARIGSGNQPQHF. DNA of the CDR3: TGCAGTGCTAGAATTGGGTCGGGCAATCAGCCCCAGCATTTT.

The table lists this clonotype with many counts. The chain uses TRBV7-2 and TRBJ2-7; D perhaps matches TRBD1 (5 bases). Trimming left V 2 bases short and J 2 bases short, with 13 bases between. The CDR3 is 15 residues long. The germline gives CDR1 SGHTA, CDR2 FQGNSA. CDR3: CASSLFPTVTYEQYF. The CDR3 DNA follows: TGTGCCAGCAGCTTATTTCCGACAGTGACCTACGAGCAGTACTTC.

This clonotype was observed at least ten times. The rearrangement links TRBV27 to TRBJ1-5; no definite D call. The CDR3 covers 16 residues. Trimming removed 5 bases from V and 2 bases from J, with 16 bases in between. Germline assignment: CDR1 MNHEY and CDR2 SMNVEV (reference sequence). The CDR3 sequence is CASSPRGGVRNQPQHF. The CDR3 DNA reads TGTGCCAGCAGTCCGAGAGGCGGGGTTCGCAATCAGCCCCAGCATTTT.

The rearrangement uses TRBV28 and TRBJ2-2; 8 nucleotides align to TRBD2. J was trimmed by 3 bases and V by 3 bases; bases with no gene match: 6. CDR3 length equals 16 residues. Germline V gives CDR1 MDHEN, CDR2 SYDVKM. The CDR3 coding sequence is TGTGCCAGCAGTTTCGGGCGGGGGGCACACACCGGGGAGCTGTTTTTT. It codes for CASSFGRGAHTGELFF. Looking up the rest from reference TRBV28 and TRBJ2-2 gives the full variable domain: DVKVTQSSRYLVKRTGEKVFLECVQDMDHENMFWYRQDPGLGLRLIYFSYDVKMKEKGDIPEGYSVSREKKERFSLILESASTNQTSMYLCASSFGRGAHTGELFFGEGSRLTVL.

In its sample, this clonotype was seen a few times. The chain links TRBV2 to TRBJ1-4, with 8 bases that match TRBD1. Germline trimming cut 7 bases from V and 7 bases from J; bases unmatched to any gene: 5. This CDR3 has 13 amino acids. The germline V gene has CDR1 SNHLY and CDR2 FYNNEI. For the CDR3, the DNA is TGTGCCAGCACTCAGGGGGCAGTTGAAAAACTGTTTTTT. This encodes CASTQGAVEKLFF. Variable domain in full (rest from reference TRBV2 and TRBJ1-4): EPEVTQTPSHQVTQMGQEVILRCVPISNHLYFYWYRQILGQKVEFLVSFYNNEISEKSEIFDDQFSVERPDGSNFTLKIRSTKLEDSAMYFCASTQGAVEKLFFGSGTQLSVL.

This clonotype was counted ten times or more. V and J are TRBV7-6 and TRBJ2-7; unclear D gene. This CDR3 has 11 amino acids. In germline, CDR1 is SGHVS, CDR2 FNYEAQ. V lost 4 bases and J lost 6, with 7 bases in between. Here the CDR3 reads CASSSTAEQYF. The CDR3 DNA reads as TGTGCCAGCAGCTCGACTGCCGAGCAGTACTTC.

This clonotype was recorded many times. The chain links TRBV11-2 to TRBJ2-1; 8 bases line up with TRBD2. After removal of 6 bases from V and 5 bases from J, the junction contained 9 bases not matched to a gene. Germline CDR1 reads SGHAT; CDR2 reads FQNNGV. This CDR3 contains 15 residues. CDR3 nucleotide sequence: TGTGCCAGCAGGCCCCGACTAGCGTCCAACAATGAGCAGTTCTTC. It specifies CASRPRLASNNEQFF.

CDR3 sequence: CSVVQAGGKDTQYF. The CDR3 DNA sequence: TGCAGCGTTGTTCAAGCGGGAGGGAAAGATACGCAGTATTTT. This chain joins TRBV29-1 and TRBJ2-3; 10 bases map to TRBD2. Germline lookup yields CDR1 SQVTM and CDR2 ANQGSEA. J lost 5 bases, V lost 4 bases, and 6 bases had no gene match. The CDR3 length is 14 residues.

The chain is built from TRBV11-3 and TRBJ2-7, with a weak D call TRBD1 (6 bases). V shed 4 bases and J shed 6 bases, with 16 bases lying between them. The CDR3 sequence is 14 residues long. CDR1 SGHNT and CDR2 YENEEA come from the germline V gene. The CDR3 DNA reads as TGTGCCAGCAGCTGGACGGGACACCTCGGCGAGCAGTACTTC. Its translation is CASSWTGHLGEQYF.

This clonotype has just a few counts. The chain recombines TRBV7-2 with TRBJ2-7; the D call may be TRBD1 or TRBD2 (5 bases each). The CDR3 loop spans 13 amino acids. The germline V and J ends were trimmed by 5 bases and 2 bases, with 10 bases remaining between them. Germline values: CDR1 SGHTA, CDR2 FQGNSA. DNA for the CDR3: TGTGCCAGCAGCCCGAGGGACCCCTACGAGCAGTACTTC. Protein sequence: CASSPRDPYEQYF.

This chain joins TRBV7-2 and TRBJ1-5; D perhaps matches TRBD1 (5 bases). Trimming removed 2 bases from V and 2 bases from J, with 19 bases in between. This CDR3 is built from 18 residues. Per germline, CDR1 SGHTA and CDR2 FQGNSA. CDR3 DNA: TGTGCCAGCAGCTTAATGGGGGGAGCCCTTATGGGCAATCAGCCCCAGCATTTT. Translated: CASSLMGGALMGNQPQHF.

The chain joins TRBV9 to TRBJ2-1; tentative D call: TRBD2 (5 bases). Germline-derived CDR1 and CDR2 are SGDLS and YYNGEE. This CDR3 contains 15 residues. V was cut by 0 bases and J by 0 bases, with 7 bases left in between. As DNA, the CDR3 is TGTGCCAGCAGCGTAGTCGCGGGCTCCTACAATGAGCAGTTCTTC. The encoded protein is CASSVVAGSYNEQFF. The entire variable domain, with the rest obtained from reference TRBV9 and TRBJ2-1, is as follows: DSGVTQTPKHLITATGQRVTLRCSPRSGDLSVYWYQQSLDQGLQFLIQYYNGEERAKGNILERFSAQQFPDLHSELNLSSLELGDSALYFCASSVVAGSYNEQFFGPGTRLTVL.